This TCR beta chain was documented in a study of OX40 agonist ivuxolimab in advanced cancers. The overall study: Checkpoint inhibitors had been given previously to roughly 40% of patients. Study-level findings and limits: Clonal expansion by week 6 occurred in CD4+ and CD8+ blood T cells (at 0.1 to 3.0 mg/kg).

The CDR3 has 14 residues. V lost 5 bases and J lost 0, with 5 bases in between. The germline V gene has CDR1 LNHDA and CDR2 SQIVND (reference sequence). Data came from immunoSEQ multiplex PCR; TCRdb stores just in-frame clones and leaves some out. The data contain tens of thousands of clones, 84% of them singletons. It was autoimmune disease history or systemic immunosuppression that excluded patients. As for this clone: Its antigen is unknown.

The source was CD4+ or CD8+ T cells sorted from blood, collected in a trial of the OX40 agonist ivuxolimab. The J gene is TRBJ1-6, the V gene TRBV19; D perhaps matches TRBD1 (5 bases). The sequence was obtained from an adult with an advanced solid tumor such as melanoma, head and neck, liver or kidney cancer. CDR3 in DNA: TGTGCCAGTAGTCAGGGCTCCTATAATTCACCCCTCCACTTT. Translated: CASSQGSYNSPLHF.